Each of the 32 T cell receptor beta chains below was sequenced from the same sample in a study of blood T cell repertoires in COVID-19. The repertoire was sequenced with immunoSEQ multiplex PCR; TCRdb's copy has only in-frame clones and lacks some. The table includes 150,000 to 250,000 clones, approximately 94% detected once. The sequenced sample consisted of peripheral blood. All receptors come from a man aged 25 to 40 with COVID-19, enrolled during active disease.

The V call is TRBV7-6, the J call TRBJ1-3; tentatively, D is TRBD1 (5 bases). Germline CDR1 SGHVS, CDR2 FNYEAQ. The CDR3 spans 16 residues. V shed 4 bases and J shed 4 bases, with 17 bases lying between them. The CDR3 sequence is CASSSPGLGRGNTIYF. CDR3 bases: TGTGCCAGCAGCTCCCCGGGACTGGGTAGGGGAAACACCATATATTTT.

The CDR3 DNA follows: TGTGCCAGCAGGCGTCGAACCGGGGAGCTGTTTTTT. This gives the protein CASRRRTGELFF. The V gene is TRBV5-4, the J gene TRBJ2-2; D is uncertain. This CDR3 spans 12 amino acids. The germline V and J ends were trimmed by 5 bases and 5 bases, with 7 bases remaining between them. CDR1 and CDR2 from the germline V gene are SGHNT and YYREEE (reference sequence).

This clone was counted a single time. V is TRBV2 and J is TRBJ1-5; D ambiguous. The CDR3 sequence is 13 residues long. V shed 3 bases and J shed 10 bases, with 13 bases lying between them. Germline V gene lookup returns CDR1 SNHLY and CDR2 FYNNEI. DNA of the CDR3: TGTGCCAGCAGTGACGGTTCCTATAGTCCCCAGCATTTT. Protein product: CASSDGSYSPQHF.

J is TRBJ2-3 and V is TRBV18, with D tentatively TRBD1 (6 bases). The germline gives CDR1 KGHSH, CDR2 LQKENI. This CDR3 is built from 15 residues. With 2 bases removed from V and 3 bases from J, the gap between germline ends came to 12 bases. CDR3 nucleotide sequence: TGTGCCAGCTCACCAACGAGACAGGTGACAGATACGCAGTATTTT. Protein sequence: CASSPTRQVTDTQYF.

This chain uses TRBV18 with TRBJ2-5; 7 nucleotides match TRBD2. This CDR3 contains 14 residues. V lost 0 bases to trimming and J lost 3 bases; unmatched junction nucleotides: 1. Looked up from germline, CDR1 is KGHSH and CDR2 is LQKENI. CDR3 sequence (DNA): TGTGCCAGCTCACCACCTGCGGGGGAAGAGACCCAGTACTTC. Translation gives CASSPPAGEETQYF.

The chain is built from TRBV18 and TRBJ1-2; D call uncertain. V gave up 0 bases and J gave up 6 bases, with 11 bases separating them. CDR1 and CDR2 (germline): KGHSH, LQKENI. The CDR3 length is 14 residues. The CDR3 coding sequence is TGTGCCAGCTCACCACCGGGGATAGCGGATGGCTACACCTTC. This sequence encodes CASSPPGIADGYTF.

This chain uses TRBV2 with TRBJ1-1; TRBD1 aligns across 8 bases. Germline assignment: CDR1 SNHLY and CDR2 FYNNEI. CDR3 length: 11 amino acids. The ends lost 10 bases at V and 6 bases at J; junction bases unmatched: 4. For the CDR3, the DNA is TGTGCCACCCGGACAGGGCCTGAAGCTTTCTTT. Encoded protein: CATRTGPEAFF. The variable domain in full, with the rest retrieved from reference TRBV2 and TRBJ1-1, is EPEVTQTPSHQVTQMGQEVILRCVPISNHLYFYWYRQILGQKVEFLVSFYNNEISEKSEIFDDQFSVERPDGSNFTLKIRSTKLEDSAMYFCATRTGPEAFFGQGTRLTVV.

V and J are TRBV5-4 and TRBJ2-3; a possible D gene is TRBD1 (7 bases). The germline V and J ends were trimmed by 0 bases and 0 bases, with 20 bases remaining between them. There are 19 residues in the CDR3. Germline lookup yields CDR1 SGHNT and CDR2 YYREEE (reference sequence). CDR3 sequence: CASSLGARQGGTSTDTQYF. In DNA form, the CDR3 reads TGTGCCAGCAGCTTGGGGGCGAGGCAGGGGGGTACTAGCACAGATACGCAGTATTTT. The full variable domain, its missing parts supplied by reference TRBV5-4 and TRBJ2-3, is ETGVTQSPTHLIKTRGQQVTLRCSSQSGHNTVSWYQQALGQGPQFIFQYYREEENGRGNFPPRFSGLQFPNYSSELNVNALELDDSALYLCASSLGARQGGTSTDTQYFGPGTRLTVL.

This chain links TRBV2 with TRBJ2-5, with 9 nucleotides matching TRBD1. The V segment lost 5 bases and the J segment 5 bases; nucleotides outside the gene matches: 6. CDR3 size: 14 residues. From germline, CDR1 is SNHLY and CDR2 FYNNEI. The CDR3 loop reads CASSKRGQGETQYF. The CDR3 DNA follows: TGTGCCAGCAGTAAACGGGGACAGGGCGAGACCCAGTACTTC.

Here the CDR3 reads CASSEGLTGELFF. CDR3 coding DNA: TGTGCCAGCAGTGAGGGCCTTACCGGGGAGCTGTTTTTT. This chain joins TRBV2 and TRBJ2-2, with D unresolved. CDR1 and CDR2 (germline): SNHLY, FYNNEI. Trimming removed 3 bases at V and 5 bases at J, with 7 bases between. CDR3 length equals 13 residues.

V usage is TRBV2 and J usage is TRBJ1-1, with 9 bases matching TRBD1. Losses at the gene ends were 3 bases for V and 1 base for J; bases not matched to a gene: 6. CDR1 and CDR2 from the germline V gene are SNHLY and FYNNEI. This CDR3 has 16 residues. CDR3 loop: CASSEGTGRGNTEAFF. The CDR3, as DNA: TGTGCCAGCAGTGAGGGGACAGGGAGGGGGAACACTGAAGCTTTCTTT. The entire variable domain, with the rest obtained from reference TRBV2 and TRBJ1-1, is as follows: EPEVTQTPSHQVTQMGQEVILRCVPISNHLYFYWYRQILGQKVEFLVSFYNNEISEKSEIFDDQFSVERPDGSNFTLKIRSTKLEDSAMYFCASSEGTGRGNTEAFFGQGTRLTVV.

The count of this clone is one. This chain links TRBV29-1 with TRBJ2-7; TRBD2 might be the D (6 bases). The CDR3 is 11 amino acids. Germline V gene lookup returns CDR1 SQVTM and CDR2 ANQGSEA. Trimming cost V 3 bases and J 6 bases, with 9 bases left between them. DNA of the CDR3: TGCAGCGTTGAGGAGGGAGGCGAGCAGTACTTC. It codes for CSVEEGGEQYF.

The genes are TRBV30 and TRBJ1-1; D call uncertain. Germline V lookup: CDR1 GTSNPN, CDR2 SVGIG (reference sequence). This CDR3 spans 13 amino acids. V shed 0 bases and J shed 6 bases, with 11 bases lying between them. DNA for the CDR3: TGTGCCTGGAGTGTTCCTATCCGGGCTGAAGCTTTCTTT. This translates into CAWSVPIRAEAFF.

V is TRBV6-5 and J is TRBJ1-2, with 8 positions matching TRBD1. The ends lost 5 bases at V and 6 bases at J; junction bases unmatched: 8. The CDR3 is made up of 14 amino acids. CDR1 is MNHEY and CDR2 is SVGAGI in the germline V gene. CDR3 sequence reads: CASSITDRANGYTF. CDR3 sequence (DNA): TGTGCCAGCAGTATTACGGACAGGGCAAATGGCTACACCTTC.

As to this clone: Other DNA sequences in the sample encode the same CDR3. The rearrangement uses TRBV13 and TRBJ1-1, with unresolved D. The CDR3 has 15 amino acids. CDR1 and CDR2 from the germline V gene are PRHDT and FYEKMQ (reference sequence). V was clipped by 5 bases and J by 1 base, with 14 bases between them. Written as DNA, the CDR3 is TGTGCCAGCAGCCCCCACCTAACGGGGAACACTGAAGCTTTCTTT. Its translation: CASSPHLTGNTEAFF.

For the CDR3, the DNA is TGTGCCAGCAGCGGTTGGACAGGGGGTCAGGAGACCCAGTACTTC. Its protein is CASSGWTGGQETQYF. The rearrangement joins TRBV7-2 to TRBJ2-5; 10 bases agree with TRBD1. The CDR3 extends over 15 amino acids. J gave up 5 bases and V 5 bases, and 8 bases lay outside the gene matches. CDR1 SGHTA and CDR2 FQGNSA come from the germline V gene.

The genes are TRBV5-6 and TRBJ2-2; no reliable D call. CDR3 length equals 12 residues. With 2 bases removed from V and 4 bases from J, the gap between germline ends came to 3 bases. Germline assignment: CDR1 SGHDT and CDR2 YYEEEE. CDR3: CASSFGTGELFF. Here the CDR3 DNA reads TGTGCCAGCAGCTTCGGCACCGGGGAGCTGTTTTTT. The full variable domain, in which reference TRBV5-6 and TRBJ2-2 provide the parts outside the CDR3, is DAGVTQSPTHLIKTRGQQVTLRCSPKSGHDTVSWYQQALGQGPQFIFQYYEEEERQRGNFPDRFSGHQFPNYSSELNVNALLLGDSALYLCASSFGTGELFFGEGSRLTVL.

The V and J genes are TRBV5-4 and TRBJ1-6; D gene unclear. CDR1 is SGHNT and CDR2 is YYREEE in the germline V gene (reference sequence). The CDR3 length is 15 residues. Trimming stripped 4 bases from V and 8 bases from J, with 16 bases between. This CDR3 is CASSPGEGAYSPLHF. CDR3 bases: TGTGCCAGCAGCCCCGGTGAGGGAGCCTATTCACCCCTCCACTTT.

The chain recombines TRBV6-1 with TRBJ2-7; 7 positions match TRBD2. This CDR3 spans 15 amino acids. Losses at the gene ends were 0 bases for V and 5 bases for J; bases not matched to a gene: 7. Germline assignment: CDR1 MNHNS and CDR2 SASEGT. The CDR3 DNA is TGTGCCAGCAGTGAAGCGCGTCTAGCGGCCGACGAGCAGTACTTC. This encodes CASSEARLAADEQYF.

The chain uses TRBV6-5 and TRBJ1-6; TRBD1 agrees at 8 bases. CDR3 length equals 15 residues. Trimming took 6 bases from V and 9 from J; bases not matched to a gene: 10. Per the germline V gene, CDR1 is MNHEY and CDR2 is SVGAGI. The CDR3 coding sequence is TGTGCCAGCAGCGAGCAGGGGGCTAGGGGTTCACCCCTCCACTTT. Amino acid sequence: CASSEQGARGSPLHF.

This clone was seen a single time. The chain is built from TRBV27 and TRBJ1-3; maybe TRBD1 (5 bases). CDR3 length equals 16 residues. V shed 5 bases and J shed 0 bases, with 14 bases lying between them. Germline CDR1 and CDR2: MNHEY and SMNVEV (reference sequence). Written as DNA, the CDR3 is TGTGCCAGCAGTCCGCTCGAACAGGCCTCTGGAAACACCATATATTTT. Translated: CASSPLEQASGNTIYF.

The chain couples TRBV6-5 to TRBJ1-2; TRBD1 matches 8 bases. CDR1 is MNHEY and CDR2 is SVGAGI in the germline V gene. The junction had 3 bases not matched to a gene; V was cut back by 6 bases and J by 3 bases. The CDR3 totals 13 residues. CDR3 nucleotides: TGTGCCAGCAGAACAGGGGGAGACTATGGCTACACCTTC. It translates to CASRTGGDYGYTF.

This clone was seen a handful of times. This chain connects TRBV2 to TRBJ1-1, with D possibly being TRBD1 (6 bases). Germline values: CDR1 SNHLY, CDR2 FYNNEI. The CDR3 is 13 residues long. V dropped 0 bases and J dropped 4 bases, with 6 bases sitting between them. The CDR3: CASSEAGGTEAFF. Written as DNA, the CDR3 is TGTGCCAGCAGTGAAGCAGGGGGCACTGAAGCTTTCTTT.

The chain combines TRBV11-1 with TRBJ2-1; possibly TRBD1 for D (6 bases). V lost 2 bases, J lost 3 bases, and 14 bases lay in between. Per germline, CDR1 SGHAT and CDR2 FQDESV (reference sequence). This CDR3 is 16 amino acids long. In DNA, the CDR3 is TGTGCCAGCAGCTTAACGAAGGGGGATCTCTACAATGAGCAGTTCTTC. It translates to CASSLTKGDLYNEQFF.

V usage is TRBV11-2 and J usage is TRBJ2-5; unclear D gene. CDR1 SGHAT and CDR2 FQNNGV come from the germline V gene. CDR3 length: 14 residues. Trimming left V 1 base short and J 5 bases short, with 11 bases between. In nucleotides, the CDR3 is TGTGCCAGCAGCTTAGGAAGTCCTAGGGAGACCCAGTACTTC. Encoded protein: CASSLGSPRETQYF.

The V call is TRBV30, the J call TRBJ2-2; TRBD2 is a possible D gene (5 bases). Germline CDR1 is GTSNPN and CDR2 is SVGIG (reference sequence). The V end was cut by 8 bases, the J end by 8 bases, with 9 bases between. This CDR3 has 10 residues. The DNA for the CDR3 is TGTGCCGGAGGCGGAGGGGAGCTGTTTTTT. This translates into CAGGGGELFF.

This clone was detected once. V usage is TRBV5-6 and J usage is TRBJ2-1, with 7 bases lining up with TRBD1. With 7 bases clipped from V and 9 bases from J, the junction kept 10 bases outside the gene matches. Germline lookup yields CDR1 SGHDT and CDR2 YYEEEE. The CDR3 extends over 13 amino acids. The CDR3 DNA sequence: TGTGCCAGCGGAATAACAGGGGTGGGTGAGCAGTTCTTC. Translation gives CASGITGVGEQFF.

This sequence joins TRBV5-1 and TRBJ1-1; a possible D gene is TRBD1 (5 bases). The CDR3 covers 14 residues. Germline values: CDR1 SGHRS, CDR2 YFSETQ. V was pared by 3 bases and J by 1 base, with 10 bases between. In nucleotides, the CDR3 is TGCGCCAGCAGCTCCATTCAGGGGAACACTGAAGCTTTCTTT. This encodes CASSSIQGNTEAFF.

The chain couples TRBV27 to TRBJ1-5; TRBD1 matches 8 bases. Germline V gene data show CDR1 as MNHEY and CDR2 as SMNVEV (reference sequence). V trimming: 6 bases; J trimming: 6 bases; junction bases outside the gene matches: 7. The CDR3 has 14 residues. The DNA of the CDR3 is TGTGCCAGCAGGCCGGGACAGGTCGTTCAGCCCCAGCATTTT. Translation: CASRPGQVVQPQHF.

The chain combines TRBV6-1 with TRBJ2-7, with D possibly matching TRBD2 (7 bases). Trimming removed 1 base at V and 9 bases at J, with 16 bases between. Per the germline V gene, CDR1 is MNHNS and CDR2 is SASEGT. The CDR3 loop spans 14 amino acids. CDR3 in amino acids: CASSEGVRGAGQYF. CDR3 DNA: TGTGCCAGCAGTGAAGGAGTCCGGGGGGCCGGGCAGTACTTC.

The V gene is TRBV7-9, the J gene TRBJ1-2; 7 nucleotides match TRBD1. This CDR3 has 13 residues. With V trimmed by 1 base and J by 5 bases, 1 base remained unmatched. The germline gives CDR1 SEHNR, CDR2 FQNEAQ (reference sequence). CDR3 nucleotides: TGTGCCAGCAGCTTAGGGACAGGTTATGGCTACACCTTC. Its translation: CASSLGTGYGYTF.

The chain uses TRBV10-2 and TRBJ2-1, with TRBD2 identical over 9 bases. Germline V gene sequence: CDR1 WSHSY, CDR2 SAAADI. The CDR3 is made up of 18 amino acids. V lost 2 bases, J lost 7 bases, and 15 bases stayed unmatched. CDR3 loop: CASSEDLAGGLWGNEQFF. DNA of the CDR3: TGCGCCAGCAGTGAGGATTTGGCGGGGGGGCTTTGGGGAAATGAGCAGTTCTTC.